This TCR beta chain was identified in a study of T-cell memory formation after mild COVID-19 listed by TCRdb under 2021. A note on the overall study: TCR sequence clusters from the two donors were largely donor specific. T-cell clones expanding and contracting after mild COVID-19 in a couple of donors were tracked by longitudinal TCRalpha and TCRbeta repertoire sequencing. Two young, previously healthy adult volunteers made up the cohort, one male and one female.

The investigation overall reported the following: The study covered only a couple of mild cases, and larger cohorts including severe cases with pre-infection samples were considered necessary. The second-wave clones that peaked on day 37 were not confirmed to be SARS-CoV-2 specific. Clones contracting from day 15 to 85 had balanced CD4/CD8 phenotypes, while a second wave expanding from day 15 to 37 was biased towards CD4+. Contracting CD4+ clones were located mainly in the CM and EM memory subsets, whereas CD8+ clones were found to be enriched in EMRA. Some responding clones were found in pre-infection memory, which suggests that pre-existing cross-reactive memory T cells took part in the SARS-CoV-2 response.

Cut back by 5 bases and 1 base, the V and J ends lie 14 bases apart. The CDR3 starts with the cysteine, ends with the phenylalanine, and has 14 residues. The entry retains the CDR3 DNA only, 42 bases that are in frame from base 1. The germline V gene (reference sequence) gives CDR1 as DFQATT and CDR2 as SNEGSKA. Ficoll-Paque density gradient centrifugation was the method used to isolate PBMCs. The sample holds a few counts of this clonotype. Its antigen is currently not known. Per-base quality was not reported, and no clone a single base away is much larger than it. Sequencing instrument: Illumina NovaSeq 6000. TCRalpha and TCRbeta cDNA libraries were constructed by 5'RACE with constant-segment primers, with sample barcodes and unique molecular identifiers being introduced. RNA was extracted from every sample with Trizol reagent. The libraries were amplified in two PCR steps, and the second step added a second sample barcode and Illumina TruSeq adapters. The libraries were sequenced on an Illumina NovaSeq using 2 x 150 bp paired-end reads. Processing in the source paper ran as follows. Reads were demultiplexed and collapsed into UMI-guided consensus sequences with migec v1.2.7. Using mixcr v2.1.11, UMI consensuses were aligned to TRA and TRB V and J templates and then assembled into clonotypes. A clonotype was counted as expanded or contracted only if both edgeR and NoisET called the change significant, with noise models trained on biological replicates. For edgeR calls, the thresholds were a false discovery rate-adjusted p below 0.01 and a log2 fold-change of 1. As an exploratory analysis of dynamics, PCA with hierarchical clustering was applied to max-normalized trajectories of the 1000 most abundant clonotypes. The CD4 or CD8 phenotype of responding clones was assigned using the separately sequenced CD4+ and CD8+ repertoires. The public sequencing data were trimmed at Q25 with fastp and processed into clonotypes with MiXCR by TCRdb, which kept only in-frame beta chains. Each CDR3 protein appears once, grouped with its most common genes and DNA. None of the V and J calls come from the authors' own analysis; TCRdb made them. This sample has roughly 150,000 distinct CDR3 sequences in its table, and 10% to 15% of those were observed once. The top ten clones comprise approximately 3.4% of the sample.

The TCR sequence derives from a man aged 18 to 30 who had mild COVID-19 (a few samples of this study predate the infection). The sample titles of this study are shuffled in the database, so cell type and time point are left out; the donor was told from shared clones. The sequencing input was PBMCs or a T cell subset sorted from them (not recorded which). The V and J genes are TRBV20-1 and TRBJ1-1; TRBD1 is a weak D gene call, 6 bases matching. Read as DNA, the sequence is TGCAGTGCTGTCCTGGGGGGGCCGAACACTGAAGCTTTCTTT. Its amino acids are CSAVLGGPNTEAFF.